The present T cell receptor beta chain was sequenced within a study of T cell changes during pregnancy in multiple sclerosis. The CDR3 covers 16 residues. Per the germline V gene, CDR1 is SEHNR and CDR2 is FQNEAQ (reference sequence). V gave up 5 bases and J gave up 3 bases, with 19 bases separating them. Generated by immunoSEQ multiplex PCR, the TCRdb table keeps only in-frame clones and is missing some. The data hold 40,000 or so clones, with over 75% observed a single time. The sequenced sample was CD8+ T cells from peripheral blood mononuclear cells, obtained in the first trimester of pregnancy. The V call is TRBV7-9, the J call TRBJ1-1, with D uncertain. The receptor comes from a female donor with multiple sclerosis, enrolled in a pregnancy study. For the CDR3, the DNA is TGTGCCAGCAGCCCGCCCGCGGGTATAAGGTACACTGAAGCTTTCTTT. It codes for CASSPPAGIRYTEAFF.